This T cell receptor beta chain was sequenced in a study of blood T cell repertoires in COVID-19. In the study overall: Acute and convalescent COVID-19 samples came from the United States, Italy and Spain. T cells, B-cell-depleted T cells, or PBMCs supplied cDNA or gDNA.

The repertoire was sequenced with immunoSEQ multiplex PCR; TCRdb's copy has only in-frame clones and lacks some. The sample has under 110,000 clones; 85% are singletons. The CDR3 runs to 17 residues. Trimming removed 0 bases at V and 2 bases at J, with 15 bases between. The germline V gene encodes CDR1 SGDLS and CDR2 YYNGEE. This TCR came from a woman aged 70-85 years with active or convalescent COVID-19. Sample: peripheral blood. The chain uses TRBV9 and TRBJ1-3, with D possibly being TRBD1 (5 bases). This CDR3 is CASSVGGTGSAGNTIYF. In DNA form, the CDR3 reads TGTGCCAGCAGCGTAGGAGGGACTGGCTCGGCTGGAAACACCATATATTTT.